These 26 T cell receptor beta chains share one sample of origin, sequenced in a study of T-cell memory formation after mild COVID-19. TCRdb itself ran the 5' RACE reads through MiXCR, one entry per CDR3 protein. The repertoire holds around 250,000 distinct CDR3 sequences, with 15% to 20% as singletons. Material for sequencing was PBMCs or a T cell subset sorted from them (not recorded which). The receptors originated from a man younger than 35 who had mild COVID-19 (a few samples of this study predate the infection). Cell type and time point are not known.

This clonotype was counted only a few times. The chain employs TRBV7-9 and TRBJ2-7, with TRBD1 identical over 7 bases. Unmatched junction bases numbered 16, after V lost 5 bases and J lost 3 bases. This CDR3 is 17 amino acids long. Germline CDR1 and CDR2: SEHNR and FQNEAQ (reference sequence). CDR3 coding DNA: TGTGCCAGCAGCCCCCTTCGGGGACAGCGCTCTCGCTACGAGCAGTACTTC. Translated: CASSPLRGQRSRYEQYF.

The chain recombines TRBV6-5 with TRBJ2-7, with D perhaps matching TRBD2 (6 bases). V was cut by 5 bases and J by 7 bases, with 21 bases left in between. Germline V gene sequence: CDR1 MNHEY, CDR2 SVGAGI. CDR3 size: 15 residues. The CDR3 region is CASSKKGGDLREQYV. The CDR3 DNA sequence: TGTGCCAGCAGTAAAAAGGGCGGGGACCTACGGGAGCAGTACGTC.

This clonotype was found once. The chain joins TRBV20-1 to TRBJ1-2, with D uncertain. Germline CDR1 DFQATT, CDR2 SNEGSKA (reference sequence). Trimming took 5 bases from V and 7 from J, leaving 17 bases between them. The CDR3 is 13 residues long. The CDR3 coding sequence is TGCAGTGCTGGAGGAGGAGGTATAGGTGGCTACACCTTC. This sequence encodes CSAGGGGIGGYTF.

The genes are TRBV20-1 and TRBJ2-1; no clear D gene. Trimming cost V 6 bases and J 3 bases, with 18 bases left between them. This CDR3 has 15 amino acids. The germline CDR1 and CDR2 sequences are DFQATT and SNEGSKA (reference sequence). The CDR3: CSAPLYGSVYNEQFF. The CDR3 DNA reads as TGCAGTGCCCCGCTCTATGGCTCGGTCTACAATGAGCAGTTCTTC.

As to this clonotype: A much larger clonotype is one base distant, so this may be a read error. The J gene is TRBJ1-2, the V gene TRBV7-2; D uncertain. The CDR3 sequence is 13 residues long. Germline V gives CDR1 SGHTA, CDR2 FQGNSA. The CDR3 is CASSRRDFYGYNF. In DNA, the CDR3 is TGTGCCAGCAGTAGAAGGGATTTCTATGGCTACAACTTC.

The chain combines TRBV19 with TRBJ1-1; 9 bases fit TRBD1. V shed 4 bases and J 2 bases; nucleotides not matched to a gene: 5. In germline, CDR1 is LNHDA, CDR2 SQIVND (reference sequence). The CDR3 contains 15 residues. The chain's CDR3 is CASSRWDRANTEAFF. DNA for the CDR3: TGTGCCAGTAGTAGGTGGGACAGGGCCAACACTGAAGCTTTCTTT.

This clonotype was observed at least ten times. This chain connects TRBV28 to TRBJ2-7; D ambiguous. V was cut by 6 bases and J by 2 bases, with 11 bases left in between. Germline-derived CDR1 and CDR2 are MDHEN and SYDVKM. CDR3 length: 13 residues. The CDR3 protein is CASSQGITYEQYV. The CDR3 DNA sequence: TGTGCCAGCAGCCAAGGGATTACCTACGAGCAGTACGTC.

The chain recombines TRBV6-2 or TRBV6-3 with TRBJ1-5; weak D call: TRBD1 (5 bases). The length of the CDR3 is 13 residues. V dropped 6 bases and J dropped 7 bases, with 13 bases sitting between them. Germline-derived CDR1 and CDR2 are MNHEY and SVGEGT. In nucleotides, the CDR3 is TGTGCCAGCAGGACCCTCGGGGACCAGCCCCAGCATTTT. It translates to CASRTLGDQPQHF.

Many counts were recorded for this clonotype. The V and J genes are TRBV4-1 and TRBJ2-4, with 7 bases fitting TRBD1. Germline CDR1 is MGHRA and CDR2 is YSYEKL. After removal of 4 bases from V and 2 bases from J, the junction contained 8 bases not matched to a gene. The CDR3 is 16 amino acids. CDR3 nucleotide sequence: TGCGCCAGCAGCCTCGACCAGGGGGATTCCAAAAACATTCAGTACTTC. It codes for CASSLDQGDSKNIQYF.

The rearrangement uses TRBV12-3 or TRBV12-4 and TRBJ2-6; TRBD1 is a possible D gene (6 bases). V dropped 5 bases and J dropped 2 bases, with 25 bases sitting between them. The CDR3 consists of 20 residues. CDR3 sequence: CASSDLLWDKGAPGANVLTF. In DNA form, the CDR3 reads TGTGCCAGCAGTGACCTCCTTTGGGACAAAGGCGCTCCTGGGGCCAACGTCCTGACTTTC.

This clonotype was counted a few times. The CDR3 sequence: CASSQQGETQYF. CDR3 sequence (DNA): TGTGCCAGCAGCCAACAAGGGGAGACCCAGTACTTC. V usage is TRBV4-2 and J usage is TRBJ2-5; D is ambiguous. Germline CDR1 is LGHNA and CDR2 is YNFKEQ. Trimming stripped 2 bases from V and 5 bases from J, with 6 bases between. There are 12 residues in the CDR3.

This clonotype was found a few times. J is TRBJ2-1 and V is TRBV5-6; D not certain. The CDR3 is 14 amino acids. The ends were cut back, 0 bases at V and 9 bases at J, with 13 bases in the middle. The V gene's germline CDR1 is SGHDT and CDR2 YYEEEE. In DNA, the CDR3 is TGTGCCAGCAGCTTGGTCAACGGGTTCGGTGAGCAGTTCTTC. Amino acids: CASSLVNGFGEQFF.

This clonotype has more than one count but fewer than ten. This sequence joins TRBV7-6 and TRBJ2-3, with TRBD1 matching over 11 bases. The CDR3 consists of 15 residues. Germline V gene sequence: CDR1 SGHVS, CDR2 FNYEAQ. Trimming took 4 bases from V and 2 from J; bases not matched to a gene: 2. For the CDR3, the DNA is TGTGCCAGCAGCTGGACAGGGGGCAACACAGATACGCAGTATTTT. Translated, it gives CASSWTGGNTDTQYF.

This clonotype showed up many times. The chain employs TRBV5-5 and TRBJ2-5; D tentatively fits TRBD1 or TRBD2 (5 bases each). CDR1 and CDR2 from the germline V gene are SGHKS and YYEKEE (reference sequence). V was shortened by 7 bases and J by 4 bases, with 17 bases between the two germline ends. The CDR3 sequence is 14 residues long. As DNA, the CDR3 is TGTGCCAGCGGTCACGAGGGGACCGGAGAGACCCAGTACTTC. The encoded protein is CASGHEGTGETQYF. The whole variable domain, remainder taken from reference TRBV5-5 and TRBJ2-5, is DAGVTQSPTHLIKTRGQQVTLRCSPISGHKSVSWYQQVLGQGPQFIFQYYEKEERGRGNFPDRFSARQFPNYSSELNVNALLLGDSALYLCASGHEGTGETQYFGPGTRLLVL.

The rearrangement uses TRBV7-2 and TRBJ2-7; D unresolved. Germline assignment: CDR1 SGHTA and CDR2 FQGNSA. Trimming cost V 5 bases and J 0 bases, with 14 bases left between them. The CDR3 contains 15 residues. CDR3 region: CASSLETYPSYEQYF. The CDR3, as DNA: TGTGCCAGCAGCCTAGAGACCTACCCCTCCTACGAGCAGTACTTC. The variable domain in full, with the rest retrieved from reference TRBV7-2 and TRBJ2-7, is GAGVSQSPSNKVTEKGKDVELRCDPISGHTALYWYRQSLGQGLEFLIYFQGNSAPDKSGLPSDRFSAERTGGSVSTLTIQRTQQEDSAVYLCASSLETYPSYEQYFGPGTRLTVT.

This clonotype was found a few times. Mismatch with germline at one junction end may stem from a read error. The chain carries TRBV12-3 or TRBV12-4 and TRBJ1-5, with D possibly TRBD1 on 6 matching bases. There are 16 residues in the CDR3. CDR3: CASSFGGLKSKQPQHF. DNA of the CDR3: TGTGCCAGCAGTTTCGGGGGCCTAAAAAGCAAACAGCCCCAGCATTTT.

The rearrangement joins TRBV2 to TRBJ2-5; D is unclear. Germline CDR1 and CDR2: SNHLY and FYNNEI. CDR3 size: 13 residues. V lost 4 bases and J 9 bases, leaving 15 bases between the germline ends. CDR3 in DNA: TGTGCCAGCAGTGTGCAGGATTATCTGGCCCAGTACTTC. It specifies CASSVQDYLAQYF.

V gene TRBV12-3 or TRBV12-4 combines with J gene TRBJ2-1, with D unclear. V dropped 2 bases and J dropped 0 bases, with 8 bases sitting between them. The CDR3 runs to 15 residues. The CDR3 DNA sequence: TGTGCCAGCAGTTTACTACGCCTCTCCTACAATGAGCAGTTCTTC. The encoded protein is CASSLLRLSYNEQFF.

The gene calls are TRBV3-1 and TRBJ2-5; D ambiguous. CDR3 length equals 12 residues. Trimming stripped 0 bases from V and 11 bases from J, with 10 bases between. CDR1 and CDR2 from the germline V gene are LGHDT and YNNKEL (reference sequence). This CDR3 reads CASSQEWHVQYF. The CDR3 DNA follows: TGTGCCAGCAGCCAAGAGTGGCATGTTCAGTACTTC.

This clonotype was counted only a few times. The J gene is TRBJ2-2, the V gene TRBV27; TRBD1 is a possible D gene (5 bases). The CDR3 consists of 16 residues. Germline values: CDR1 MNHEY, CDR2 SMNVEV (reference sequence). V was trimmed by 3 bases and J by 1 base, leaving 12 bases between them. CDR3 loop: CASSFGRQGNTGELFF. For the CDR3, the DNA is TGTGCCAGCAGTTTTGGGCGCCAGGGGAACACCGGGGAGCTGTTTTTT.

This chain joins TRBV6-1 and TRBJ1-1; the match to TRBD1 covers 7 bases. Germline V lookup: CDR1 MNHNS, CDR2 SASEGT. With V trimmed by 5 bases and J by 5 bases, 8 bases remained unmatched. The CDR3 covers 14 residues. CDR3 amino acids: CASSSVKGATEAFF. CDR3 DNA sequence: TGTGCCAGCAGTTCCGTTAAGGGGGCAACTGAAGCTTTCTTT.

This clonotype showed up many times. The rearrangement links TRBV28 to TRBJ1-1, with D unclear. The germline V and J ends were trimmed by 6 bases and 7 bases, with 15 bases remaining between them. The CDR3 is 13 amino acids. Germline CDR1 is MDHEN and CDR2 is SYDVKM. CDR3 residues: CASRLPSVFEAFF. The CDR3 DNA is TGTGCCAGCAGGCTTCCATCCGTCTTTGAAGCTTTCTTT. The full variable domain, its missing parts supplied by reference TRBV28 and TRBJ1-1, is DVKVTQSSRYLVKRTGEKVFLECVQDMDHENMFWYRQDPGLGLRLIYFSYDVKMKEKGDIPEGYSVSREKKERFSLILESASTNQTSMYLCASRLPSVFEAFFGQGTRLTVV.

This clonotype was detected only a few times. The gene calls are TRBV4-3 and TRBJ2-1; 7 bases map to TRBD2. J lost 8 bases, V lost 0 bases, and 7 bases had no gene match. This CDR3 comprises 15 residues. Germline loops: CDR1 LGHNA, CDR2 YSLEER. The CDR3: CASSQDWEGGDEQFF. The DNA of the CDR3 is TGCGCCAGCAGCCAAGATTGGGAGGGAGGCGATGAGCAGTTCTTC.

The chain combines TRBV6-2 or TRBV6-3 with TRBJ2-1; TRBD2 aligns across 10 bases. CDR1 MNHEY and CDR2 SVGEGT come from the germline V gene. This CDR3 comprises 15 residues. The junction had 6 bases not matched to a gene; V was cut back by 7 bases and J by 3 bases. The CDR3 DNA is TGTGCCAGCATGGGACTAGCGATCCACTACAATGAGCAGTTCTTC. Translated: CASMGLAIHYNEQFF.

The CDR3 here is CASSSVQGLQETQYF. The CDR3 DNA reads as TGTGCCAGCAGCTCCGTACAGGGGTTACAAGAGACCCAGTACTTC. V usage is TRBV7-2 and J usage is TRBJ2-5; 7 bases agree with TRBD1. Per germline, CDR1 SGHTA and CDR2 FQGNSA. This CDR3 spans 15 amino acids. Losses at the gene ends were 4 bases for V and 2 bases for J; bases not matched to a gene: 7.

This clonotype turned up a few times. This CDR3 reads CASSLQGTYTF. The CDR3 DNA sequence: TGTGCCAGCAGCTTACAGGGAACCTACACCTTC. The chain recombines TRBV5-4 with TRBJ1-2; maybe TRBD1 (6 bases). Looked up from germline, CDR1 is SGHNT and CDR2 is YYREEE (reference sequence). V lost 2 bases and J lost 10, with 9 bases in between. The CDR3 is 11 amino acids.